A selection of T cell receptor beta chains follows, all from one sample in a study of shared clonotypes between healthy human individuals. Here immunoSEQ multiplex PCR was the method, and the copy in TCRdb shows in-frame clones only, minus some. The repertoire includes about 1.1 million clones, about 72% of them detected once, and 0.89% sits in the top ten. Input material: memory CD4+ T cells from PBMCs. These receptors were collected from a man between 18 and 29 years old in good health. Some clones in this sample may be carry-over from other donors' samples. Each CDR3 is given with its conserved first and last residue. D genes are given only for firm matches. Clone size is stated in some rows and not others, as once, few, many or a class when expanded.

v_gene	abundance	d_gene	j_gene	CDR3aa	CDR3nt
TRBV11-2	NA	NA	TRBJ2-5	CASSLLGFRGSGETQYF	TGTGCCAGCAGCCTCCTCGGATTTCGGGGGAGCGGTGAGACCCAGTACTTC
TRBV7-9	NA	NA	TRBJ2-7	CASSLDWAGAIYEQYF	TGTGCCAGCAGCTTAGATTGGGCAGGGGCCATCTACGAGCAGTACTTC
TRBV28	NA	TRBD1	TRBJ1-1	CASSLGTENAFF	TGTGCCAGCAGTTTAGGGACAGAGAACGCTTTCTTT
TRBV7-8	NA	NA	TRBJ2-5	CASSGAETQYF	TGTGCCAGCAGCGGTGCAGAGACCCAGTACTTC
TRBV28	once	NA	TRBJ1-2	CASGSGTGSYGYTF	TGTGCCAGCGGATCAGGGACTGGGTCATATGGCTACACCTTC
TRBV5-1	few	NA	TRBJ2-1	CASSYEPRSAYNEQFF	TGCGCCAGCAGCTATGAACCCCGGAGCGCATACAATGAGCAGTTCTTC
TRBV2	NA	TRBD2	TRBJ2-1	CASSGGLAGHNEQFF	TGTGCCAGCAGCGGGGGACTAGCGGGGCACAATGAGCAGTTCTTC
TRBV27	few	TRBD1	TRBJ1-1	CASSFDGTAMNTEAFF	TGTGCCAGCAGTTTTGACGGGACAGCTATGAACACTGAAGCTTTCTTT
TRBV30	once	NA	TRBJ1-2	CAWSKIQRNYGYTF	TGTGCCTGGAGTAAAATACAGAGAAACTATGGCTACACCTTC
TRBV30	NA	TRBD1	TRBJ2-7	CAWRRGPEQYF	TGTGCCTGGCGTAGGGGGCCCGAGCAGTACTTC
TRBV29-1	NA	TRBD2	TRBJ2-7	CSGGTSGRNEQYF	TGCAGCGGGGGGACTAGCGGGAGGAACGAGCAGTACTTC
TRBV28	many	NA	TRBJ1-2	CASSFGSNYGYTF	TGTGCCAGCAGTTTTGGCTCTAACTATGGCTACACCTTC
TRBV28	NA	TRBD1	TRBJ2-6	CASSLSQGGSSGANVLTF	TGTGCCAGCAGTTTATCACAGGGGGGAAGCTCTGGGGCCAACGTCCTGACTTTC
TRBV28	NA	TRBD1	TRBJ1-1	CASSFLPGTGSTMNTEAFF	TGTGCCAGCAGTTTCTTGCCCGGGACAGGGTCTACTATGAACACTGAAGCTTTCTTT
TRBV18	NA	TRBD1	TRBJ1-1	CASSPLGTGSLNTEAFF	TGTGCCAGCTCACCACTCGGGACAGGGAGTTTGAACACTGAAGCTTTCTTT
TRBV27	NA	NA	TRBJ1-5	CASSPGPGVYSNQPQHF	TGTGCCAGCAGCCCCGGCCCAGGCGTGTATAGCAATCAGCCCCAGCATTTT
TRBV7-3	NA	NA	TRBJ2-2	CASSPFVAGELFF	TGTGCCAGCAGCCCCTTTGTCGCCGGGGAGCTGTTTTTT
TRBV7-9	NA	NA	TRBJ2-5	CASIDVWSGLPQETQYF	TGTGCCAGCATCGACGTTTGGTCAGGGCTCCCGCAAGAGACCCAGTACTTC
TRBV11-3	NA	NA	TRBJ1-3	CASSLNGLDTIYF	TGTGCCAGCAGCTTAAACGGTCTGGACACCATATATTTT
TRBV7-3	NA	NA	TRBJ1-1	CASSRQINTEAFF	TGTGCCAGCAGCCGTCAAATAAACACTGAAGCTTTCTTT
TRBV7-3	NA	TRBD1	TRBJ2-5	CASSLGTGWSETQYF	TGTGCCAGCAGCTTAGGGACAGGTTGGTCCGAGACCCAGTACTTC
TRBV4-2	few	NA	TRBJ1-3	CASSYSGQNSGNTIYF	TGTGCCAGCAGCTACTCCGGACAGAACTCTGGAAACACCATATATTTT
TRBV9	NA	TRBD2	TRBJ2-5	CASSSNPGLAGETQYF	TGTGCCAGCAGCTCAAATCCGGGACTAGCGGGAGAGACCCAGTACTTC
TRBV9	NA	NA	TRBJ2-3	CASSVAGGQADTQYF	TGTGCCAGCAGCGTAGCTGGGGGGCAGGCAGATACGCAGTATTTT
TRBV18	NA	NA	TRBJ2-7	CASSPARPTYEQYF	TGTGCCAGCTCACCGGCCAGGCCAACCTACGAGCAGTACTTC
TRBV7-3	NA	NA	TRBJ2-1	CASSAGRGLGNEQFF	TGTGCCAGCAGCGCCGGGAGGGGGCTAGGGAATGAGCAGTTCTTC
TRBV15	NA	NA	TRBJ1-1	CATSRDRASTEAFF	TGTGCCACCAGCAGAGATAGAGCTAGCACTGAAGCTTTCTTT
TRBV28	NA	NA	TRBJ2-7	CASSDLSGIPSYEQYF	TGTGCCAGCAGCGACTTGAGCGGAATCCCCTCCTACGAGCAGTACTTC
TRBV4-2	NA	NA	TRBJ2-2	CASSQGQTANTGELFF	TGTGCCAGCAGCCAAGGCCAAACGGCGAACACCGGGGAGCTGTTTTTT
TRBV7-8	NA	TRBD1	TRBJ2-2	CASSLRQGAGTGELFF	TGTGCCAGCAGCCTGCGACAGGGGGCCGGAACCGGGGAGCTGTTTTTT